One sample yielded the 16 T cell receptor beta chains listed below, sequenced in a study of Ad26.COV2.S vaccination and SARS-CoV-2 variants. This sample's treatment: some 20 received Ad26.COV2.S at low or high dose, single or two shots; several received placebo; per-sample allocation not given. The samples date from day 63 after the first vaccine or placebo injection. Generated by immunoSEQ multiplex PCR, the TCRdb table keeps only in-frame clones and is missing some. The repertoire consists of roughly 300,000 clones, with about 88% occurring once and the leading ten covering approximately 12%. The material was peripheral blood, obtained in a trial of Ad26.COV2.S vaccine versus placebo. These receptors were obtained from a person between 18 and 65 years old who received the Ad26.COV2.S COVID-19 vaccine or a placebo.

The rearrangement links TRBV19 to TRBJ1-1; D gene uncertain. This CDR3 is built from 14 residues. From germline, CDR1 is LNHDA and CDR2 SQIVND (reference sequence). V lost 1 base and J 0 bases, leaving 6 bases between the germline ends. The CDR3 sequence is CASSIGYMNTEAFF. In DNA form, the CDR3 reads TGTGCCAGTAGTATAGGGTACATGAACACTGAAGCTTTCTTT.

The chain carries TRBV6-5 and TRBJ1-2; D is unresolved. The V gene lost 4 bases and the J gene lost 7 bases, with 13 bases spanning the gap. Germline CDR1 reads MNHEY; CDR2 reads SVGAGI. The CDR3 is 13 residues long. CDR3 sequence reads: CASSSNGWAGYTF. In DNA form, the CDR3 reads TGTGCCAGCAGTTCCAACGGGTGGGCTGGCTACACCTTC.

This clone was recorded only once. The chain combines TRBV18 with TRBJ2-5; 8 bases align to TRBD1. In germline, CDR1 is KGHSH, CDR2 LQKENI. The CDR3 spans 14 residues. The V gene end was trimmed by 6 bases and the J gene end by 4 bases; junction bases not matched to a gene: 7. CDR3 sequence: CASSPGQGGETQYF. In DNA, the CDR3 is TGTGCCAGCTCCCCCGGACAGGGTGGAGAGACCCAGTACTTC.

The CDR3 loop reads CAISEPAGRIDYGYTF. The CDR3 coding sequence is TGTGCCATCAGTGAGCCAGCAGGGAGGATCGACTATGGCTACACCTTC. This chain links TRBV10-3 with TRBJ1-2; tentative D call: TRBD1 (5 bases). The CDR3 runs to 16 residues. Germline values: CDR1 ENHRY, CDR2 SYGVKD. The V end lost 2 bases, the J end lost 3 bases, and 16 bases lay between the germline ends.

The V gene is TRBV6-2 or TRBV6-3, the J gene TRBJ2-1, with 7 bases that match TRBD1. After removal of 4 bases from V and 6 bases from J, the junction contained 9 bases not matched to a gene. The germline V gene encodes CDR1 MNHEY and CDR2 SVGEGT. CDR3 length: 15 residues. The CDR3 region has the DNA TGTGCCAGCAGTTCGATAGACAGGGACCTCAATGAGCAGTTCTTC. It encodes CASSSIDRDLNEQFF.

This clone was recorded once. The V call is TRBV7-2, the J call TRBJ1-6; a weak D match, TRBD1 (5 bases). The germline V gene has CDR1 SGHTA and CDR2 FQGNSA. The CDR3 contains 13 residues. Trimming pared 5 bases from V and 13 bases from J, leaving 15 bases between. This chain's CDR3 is CASSPGTSIPLHF. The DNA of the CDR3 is TGTGCCAGCAGCCCCGGGACTTCCATCCCCCTCCACTTT. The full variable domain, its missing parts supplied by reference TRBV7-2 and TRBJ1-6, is GAGVSQSPSNKVTEKGKDVELRCDPISGHTALYWYRQSLGQGLEFLIYFQGNSAPDKSGLPSDRFSAERTGGSVSTLTIQRTQQEDSAVYLCASSPGTSIPLHFGNGTRLTVT.

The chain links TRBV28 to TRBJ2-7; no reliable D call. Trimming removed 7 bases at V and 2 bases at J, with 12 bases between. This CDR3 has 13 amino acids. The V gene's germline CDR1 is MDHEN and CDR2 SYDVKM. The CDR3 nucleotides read TGTGCCAGCACGGCCAGGCTGACCTACGAGCAGTACTTC. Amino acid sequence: CASTARLTYEQYF.

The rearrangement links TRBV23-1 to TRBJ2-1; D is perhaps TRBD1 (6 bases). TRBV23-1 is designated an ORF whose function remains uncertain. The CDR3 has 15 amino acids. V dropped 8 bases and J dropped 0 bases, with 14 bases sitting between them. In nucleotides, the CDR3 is TGCGCCAGCGGGCCACAGGGAAGCTCCTACAATGAGCAGTTCTTC. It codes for CASGPQGSSYNEQFF.

In nucleotides, the CDR3 is TGTGCCATCAGCCAAATCATGAACACTGAAGCTTTCTTT. It yields the protein CAISQIMNTEAFF. The chain combines TRBV10-3 with TRBJ1-1, with D unresolved. The V gene's germline CDR1 is ENHRY and CDR2 SYGVKD. The ends were cut back, 6 bases at V and 0 bases at J, with 8 bases in the middle. The CDR3 loop spans 13 amino acids.

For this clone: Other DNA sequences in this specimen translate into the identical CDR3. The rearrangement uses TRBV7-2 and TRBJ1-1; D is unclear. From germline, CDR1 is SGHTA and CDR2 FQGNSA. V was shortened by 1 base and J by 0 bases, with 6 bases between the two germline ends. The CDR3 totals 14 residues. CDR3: CASSLDRLNTEAFF. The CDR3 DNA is TGTGCCAGCAGCTTAGACAGACTGAACACTGAAGCTTTCTTT.

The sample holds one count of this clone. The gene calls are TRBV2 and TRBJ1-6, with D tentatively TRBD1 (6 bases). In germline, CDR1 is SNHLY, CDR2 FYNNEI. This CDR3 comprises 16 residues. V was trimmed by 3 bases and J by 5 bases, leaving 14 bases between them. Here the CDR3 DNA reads TGTGCCAGCAGTGAGTTAGGGGGGATGAATAATTCACCCCTCCACTTT. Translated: CASSELGGMNNSPLHF.

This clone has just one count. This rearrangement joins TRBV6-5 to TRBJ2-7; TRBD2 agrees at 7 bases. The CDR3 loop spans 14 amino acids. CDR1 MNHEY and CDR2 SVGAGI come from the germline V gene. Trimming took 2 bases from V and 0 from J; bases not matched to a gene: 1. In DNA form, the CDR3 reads TGTGCCAGCAGTTACGCTAGCGGCTCCTACGAGCAGTACTTC. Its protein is CASSYASGSYEQYF.

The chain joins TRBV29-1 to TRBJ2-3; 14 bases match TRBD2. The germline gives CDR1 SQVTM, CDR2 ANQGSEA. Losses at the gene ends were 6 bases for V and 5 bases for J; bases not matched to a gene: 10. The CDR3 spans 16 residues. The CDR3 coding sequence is TGCAGCGTAGCCGGGACTAGCGGGGGCCGGGGAGATACGCAGTATTTT. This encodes CSVAGTSGGRGDTQYF.

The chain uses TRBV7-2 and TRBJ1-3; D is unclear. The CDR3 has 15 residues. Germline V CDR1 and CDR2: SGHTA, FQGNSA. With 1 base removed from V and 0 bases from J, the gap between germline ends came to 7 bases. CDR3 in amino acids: CASSLGPFSGNTIYF. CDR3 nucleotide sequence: TGTGCCAGCAGCTTAGGCCCGTTCTCTGGAAACACCATATATTTT.

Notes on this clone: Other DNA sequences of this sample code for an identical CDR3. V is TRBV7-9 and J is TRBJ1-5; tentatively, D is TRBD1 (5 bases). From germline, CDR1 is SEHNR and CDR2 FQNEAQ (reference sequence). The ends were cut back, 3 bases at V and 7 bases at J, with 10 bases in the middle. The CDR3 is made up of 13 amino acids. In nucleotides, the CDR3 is TGTGCCAGCAGCTTGGGGGGAAGGCAGCCCCAGCATTTT. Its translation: CASSLGGRQPQHF.

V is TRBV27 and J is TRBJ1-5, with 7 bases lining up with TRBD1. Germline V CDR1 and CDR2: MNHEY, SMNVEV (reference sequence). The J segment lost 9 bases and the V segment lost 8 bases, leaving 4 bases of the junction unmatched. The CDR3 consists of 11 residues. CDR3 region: CASGTVSPQHF. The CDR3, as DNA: TGTGCCAGCGGGACAGTATCGCCCCAGCATTTT.